This T cell receptor beta chain stems from a study of immune characterization of retroperitoneal liposarcoma. The ends were cut back, 4 bases at V and 10 bases at J, with 17 bases in the middle. There are 14 residues in the CDR3. Germline V CDR1 and CDR2: SGHDN, FVKESK. TCRdb itself ran the PCR reads through MiXCR, one entry per CDR3 protein. The sample contains around 13,000 distinct CDR3 sequences, roughly 47% of which appear only once. The chain is built from TRBV14 and TRBJ2-1, with D uncertain. This clonotype was obtained from a female donor with retroperitoneal liposarcoma. Source material: tumor tissue. The CDR3 region has the DNA TGTGCCAGCAGCCCTGAACAGAGATTCTACGAGCAGTTCTTC. Amino acid sequence: CASSPEQRFYEQFF.